The 14 T cell receptor beta chains below all came from one sample that was sequenced in a study of T cell repertoires in cytomegalovirus infection (dated by TCRdb to the late 2010s). Sequenced on an Illumina HiSeq 1500. Clones were called with MiXCR by TCRdb after fastp trimmed the public reads at Q25, and only in-frame beta chains were retained. Each entry is one CDR3 protein sequence, shown with its most common DNA and genes. This sample lists approximately 320,000 distinct CDR3 sequences; more than 8% were detected once. Approximately 4.5% of the sample lies in the top ten. The source material was PBMCs. The receptors were gathered from a human donor in good health (CMV status not recorded). Some clones in this sample may be carry-over from other donors' samples.

This clonotype has at least ten counts. The V and J genes are TRBV4-2 and TRBJ1-5; a weak D match, TRBD1 (6 bases). Germline V gene lookup returns CDR1 LGHNA and CDR2 YNFKEQ. The CDR3 covers 17 residues. Trimming left V 2 bases short and J 0 bases short, with 14 bases between. As DNA, the CDR3 is TGTGCCAGCAGCCAATCGGGGGCCGTTTATAGCAATCAGCCCCAGCATTTT. Residues: CASSQSGAVYSNQPQHF.

This clonotype has at least ten counts. The chain uses TRBV28 and TRBJ2-1, with 9 bases identical to TRBD2. Germline CDR1 is MDHEN and CDR2 is SYDVKM. This CDR3 is built from 15 residues. V trimming: 1 base; J trimming: 6 bases; junction bases outside the gene matches: 4. CDR3 sequence: CASSLFSGSPNEQFF. The CDR3 DNA reads TGTGCCAGCAGTTTATTTAGCGGGAGTCCCAATGAGCAGTTCTTC.

This clonotype was recorded at least ten times. The chain carries TRBV6-2 or TRBV6-3 and TRBJ2-7, with TRBD2 as a possible D gene (6 bases). Trimming took 6 bases from V and 1 from J, leaving 13 bases between them. There are 14 residues in the CDR3. The germline gives CDR1 MNHEY, CDR2 SVGEGT. This CDR3 is CASRDGSWSYEQYF. CDR3 nucleotides: TGTGCCAGCAGAGACGGGAGCTGGTCCTACGAGCAGTACTTC.

This clonotype occurred a few times. J is TRBJ2-7 and V is TRBV19; TRBD2 agrees at 8 bases. There are 15 residues in the CDR3. In germline, CDR1 is LNHDA, CDR2 SQIVND (reference sequence). The V and J ends lost 5 bases and 3 bases, in that order; junction bases with no gene match: 9. CDR3 DNA sequence: TGTGCCAGTAGTGTCGGACTAGCAGCTATCTACGAGCAGTACTTC. This gives the protein CASSVGLAAIYEQYF.

This clonotype was seen a few times. The chain employs TRBV5-6 and TRBJ2-1; 9 nucleotides match TRBD1. Germline V lookup: CDR1 SGHDT, CDR2 YYEEEE. J lost 9 bases, V lost 5 bases, and 6 bases had no gene match. The CDR3 totals 13 residues. This CDR3 reads CASSRGQGIEQFF. The CDR3 coding sequence is TGTGCCAGCAGTAGGGGACAGGGTATTGAGCAGTTCTTC.

The chain joins TRBV6-5 to TRBJ2-2; 8 bases are shared with TRBD2. V lost 4 bases to trimming and J lost 15 bases; unmatched junction nucleotides: 4. Germline V CDR1 and CDR2: MNHEY, SVGAGI. CDR3 length equals 11 residues. DNA of the CDR3: TGTGCCAGCAGTTTGGGCGGGAGGATGTTTTTT. The encoded protein is CASSLGGRMFF.

The sample holds a few counts of this clonotype. This chain connects TRBV7-8 to TRBJ1-4, with 12 bases fitting TRBD1. Germline CDR1 SGHVS, CDR2 FQNEAQ. Trimming removed 5 bases from V and 11 bases from J; junction bases left unmatched: 6. The length of the CDR3 is 14 residues. The CDR3 sequence is CASSPRDRGLKLFF. The CDR3 DNA follows: TGTGCCAGCAGCCCTCGGGACAGGGGGCTGAAACTGTTTTTT.

CDR3 region: CASSSRGVNTEAFF. The CDR3 DNA is TGTGCCAGTAGTAGTCGGGGAGTGAACACTGAAGCTTTCTTT. V usage is TRBV19 and J usage is TRBJ1-1; D is ambiguous. CDR3 size: 14 residues. CDR1 and CDR2 from the germline V gene are LNHDA and SQIVND (reference sequence). V was pared by 4 bases and J by 0 bases, with 9 bases between.

CDR3 residues: CASSSGLAGWETQYF. The DNA for the CDR3 is TGTGCCAGCAGTTCCGGACTAGCTGGCTGGGAGACCCAGTACTTC. The rearrangement links TRBV6-1 to TRBJ2-5; 8 nucleotides match TRBD2. Germline CDR1 is MNHNS and CDR2 is SASEGT. The junction had 10 bases not matched to a gene; V was cut back by 5 bases and J by 5 bases. The CDR3 length is 15 residues.

Ten or more counts support this clonotype. The chain is built from TRBV7-2 and TRBJ2-7, with unresolved D. Looked up from germline, CDR1 is SGHTA and CDR2 is FQGNSA. V lost 3 bases to trimming and J lost 4 bases, with 7 bases between them. The length of the CDR3 is 12 residues. CDR3 residues: CASSFIGYEQYF. DNA for the CDR3: TGTGCCAGCAGCTTTATTGGTTACGAGCAGTACTTC. The full variable domain, in which reference TRBV7-2 and TRBJ2-7 provide the parts outside the CDR3, is GAGVSQSPSNKVTEKGKDVELRCDPISGHTALYWYRQSLGQGLEFLIYFQGNSAPDKSGLPSDRFSAERTGGSVSTLTIQRTQQEDSAVYLCASSFIGYEQYFGPGTRLTVT.

This clonotype was found many times. V and J are TRBV6-2 or TRBV6-3 and TRBJ2-7, with a possible D match to TRBD1 (6 bases). V was pared by 4 bases and J by 3 bases, with 13 bases between. The CDR3 has 14 residues. The germline gives CDR1 MNHEY, CDR2 SVGEGT. The CDR3 here is CASSSPGHSYEQYF. The CDR3 DNA follows: TGTGCCAGCAGTTCCCCGGGACATAGCTACGAGCAGTACTTC.

This clonotype has only a few counts. This chain joins TRBV4-3 and TRBJ2-2; 14 bases agree with TRBD2. Germline lookup yields CDR1 LGHNA and CDR2 YSLEER. V shed 3 bases and J 4 bases; nucleotides not matched to a gene: 4. This CDR3 spans 17 amino acids. The CDR3, as DNA: TGCGCCAGCAGCCAGGGACTAGCGGGAGTCGGCACCGGGGAGCTGTTTTTT. This encodes CASSQGLAGVGTGELFF.

This clonotype was seen many times. The CDR3 sequence: CASSSRSRVPYEQYF. In nucleotides, the CDR3 is TGTGCCAGCAGCTCTAGGAGCAGAGTACCCTACGAGCAGTACTTC. The chain combines TRBV7-9 with TRBJ2-7; D ambiguous. The CDR3 loop spans 15 amino acids. With 4 bases removed from V and 2 bases from J, the gap between germline ends came to 15 bases. Germline CDR1 reads SEHNR; CDR2 reads FQNEAQ (reference sequence).

The V gene is TRBV13, the J gene TRBJ2-5; TRBD2 matches at 8 bases. Germline V CDR1 and CDR2: PRHDT, FYEKMQ (reference sequence). V was pared by 2 bases and J by 13 bases, with 6 bases of the junction left unmatched. The CDR3 consists of 12 residues. The DNA for the CDR3 is TGTGCCAGCAGCTTAAGACGGGGGGGCCGGTACTTC. It is translated as CASSLRRGGRYF.